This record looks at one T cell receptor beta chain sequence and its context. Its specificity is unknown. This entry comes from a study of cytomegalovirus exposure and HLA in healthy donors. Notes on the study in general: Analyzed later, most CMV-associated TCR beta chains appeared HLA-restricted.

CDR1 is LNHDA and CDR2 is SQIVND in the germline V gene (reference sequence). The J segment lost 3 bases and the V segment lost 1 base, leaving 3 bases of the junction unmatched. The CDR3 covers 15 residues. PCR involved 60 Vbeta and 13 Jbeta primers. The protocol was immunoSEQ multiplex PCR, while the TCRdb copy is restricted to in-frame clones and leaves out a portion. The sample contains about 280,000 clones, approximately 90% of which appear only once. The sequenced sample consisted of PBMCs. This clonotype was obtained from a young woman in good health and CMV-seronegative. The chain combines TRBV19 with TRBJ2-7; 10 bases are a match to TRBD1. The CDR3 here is CASSIVDRGNYEQYF. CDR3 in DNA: TGTGCCAGTAGTATAGTGGACAGGGGGAACTACGAGCAGTACTTC.